This T cell receptor (beta chain) was documented in a study of OX40 agonist ivuxolimab in advanced cancers. Across the study: Patient treatment consisted of intravenous ivuxolimab administration every 2 weeks at 0.01 to 10 mg/kg.

The germline V gene encodes CDR1 MNHNS and CDR2 SASEGT. The ends were cut back, 7 bases at V and 2 bases at J, with 10 bases in the middle. CDR3 length equals 13 residues. Generated by immunoSEQ multiplex PCR, the TCRdb table keeps only in-frame clones and is missing some. Seen here are tens of thousands of clones, approximately 80% observed once, and the top ten hold over 10%. Sequencing used CD4+ or CD8+ T cells sorted from blood, obtained in a trial of the OX40 agonist ivuxolimab. The receptor was isolated from an adult with an advanced solid tumor such as melanoma, head and neck, liver or kidney cancer. V usage is TRBV6-1 and J usage is TRBJ2-3; tentative D call: TRBD2 (5 bases). The DNA of the CDR3 is TGTGCCAGCAACGGGATTTACACAGATACGCAGTATTTT. It yields the protein CASNGIYTDTQYF.